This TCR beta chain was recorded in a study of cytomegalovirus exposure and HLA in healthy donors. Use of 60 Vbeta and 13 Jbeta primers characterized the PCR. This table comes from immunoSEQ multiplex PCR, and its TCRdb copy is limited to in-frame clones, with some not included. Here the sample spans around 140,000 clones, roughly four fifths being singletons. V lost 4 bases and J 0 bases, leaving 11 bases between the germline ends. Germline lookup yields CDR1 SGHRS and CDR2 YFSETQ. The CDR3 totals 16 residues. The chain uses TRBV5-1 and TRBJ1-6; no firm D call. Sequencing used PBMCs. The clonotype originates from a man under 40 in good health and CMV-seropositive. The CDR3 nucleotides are TGCGCCAGCAGCGCCCAAGCGACCTCCTATAATTCACCCCTCCACTTT. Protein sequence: CASSAQATSYNSPLHF.